A single sample gave rise to the 5 T cell receptor beta chains below, sequenced in a study of blood T cells in healthy people across ages. A J-beta primer mix and a sample-barcoded 5' primer were used in a second PCR of about 6 to 12 cycles. TCRdb reprocessed the 5' RACE reads with MiXCR, giving one entry per CDR3 protein. The sample holds about 1.5 million distinct CDR3 sequences, under 55% seen once. Material for sequencing was blood. The receptors come from a woman under 30 in good health.

About this clonotype: At one boundary the junction diverges from the germline segment, which might be a read error. The chain is built from TRBV7-7 and TRBJ2-7; possible D gene TRBD1, 6 bases. The CDR3 totals 13 residues. In germline, CDR1 is SSHAT, CDR2 FNYEAQ (reference sequence). The CDR3 protein is CASSRQTGYEQYF. DNA for the CDR3: TGTGCTAGCAGCCGACAGACAGGCTACGAGCAGTACTTC.

V usage is TRBV20-1 and J usage is TRBJ2-7; 7 bases are shared with TRBD1. The CDR3 consists of 14 residues. V shed 3 bases and J 6 bases; nucleotides not matched to a gene: 11. Germline V gene lookup returns CDR1 DFQATT and CDR2 SNEGSKA (reference sequence). CDR3 DNA: TGCAGTGCTAGGGATCCCCGGACAGGAGGCGAGCAGTACTTC. Its translation: CSARDPRTGGEQYF.

V and J are TRBV28 and TRBJ2-4; the D gene could be TRBD1 or TRBD2 (5 bases each). The DNA end favors TRBJ2-7, so the J call may be wrong. Per germline, CDR1 MDHEN and CDR2 SYDVKM. There are 15 residues in the CDR3. The CDR3 spells CASSLTGKGTYEQYF. The CDR3 DNA follows: TGTGCCAGCAGTTTAACGGGGAAGGGGACCTACGAGCAGTACTTC.

This chain uses TRBV7-9 with TRBJ2-3, with unresolved D. CDR1 and CDR2 from the germline V gene are SEHNR and FQNEAQ (reference sequence). The CDR3 runs to 14 residues. Trimming shortened V by 4 bases and J by 0 bases, and 8 bases separated the two germline ends. The DNA for the CDR3 is TGTGCCAGCAGCTCCCCAATCAGCACAGATACGCAGTATTTT. Protein: CASSSPISTDTQYF.

The rearrangement links TRBV3-1 to TRBJ2-1; D might be TRBD1 or TRBD2, each matching 5 bases. With 4 bases removed from V and 7 bases from J, the gap between germline ends came to 26 bases. The germline gives CDR1 LGHDT, CDR2 YNNKEL (reference sequence). The CDR3 has 18 amino acids. CDR3 nucleotides: TGTGCCAGCAGCCGTGCCCGCTCGGGACGAATTTCTAGTAATGAGCAGTTCTTC. Translation gives CASSRARSGRISSNEQFF.